This entry lists 6 T cell receptor beta chains sequenced from one sample in a study of breast tumors, draining lymph nodes, adjacent tissues. Samples came from axillary lymph nodes draining the breast cancer. TCRdb reprocessed the multiplex PCR reads via MiXCR and lists one record per CDR3 protein. The sample lists approximately 150,000 distinct CDR3 sequences; approximately 33% were seen once. The sequenced material came from axillary lymph node tissue. These receptors all stem from a female donor with breast cancer. Some clones in this sample may be carry-over from other donors' samples.

The CDR3 reads CASSSPGGMGTGEETQYF. The CDR3, as DNA: TGTGCCAGCAGCTCCCCCGGGGGGATGGGGACCGGGGAAGAGACCCAGTACTTC. The gene calls are TRBV11-2 and TRBJ2-5, with TRBD2 identical over 7 bases. CDR1 SGHAT and CDR2 FQNNGV come from the germline V gene. The CDR3 has 18 amino acids. After removal of 4 bases from V and 3 bases from J, the junction contained 17 bases not matched to a gene.

This clonotype was observed at least ten times. This rearrangement joins TRBV5-5 to TRBJ2-6; a possible D gene is TRBD1 (6 bases). Germline V gene data show CDR1 as SGHKS and CDR2 as YYEKEE (reference sequence). This CDR3 contains 19 residues. V was trimmed by 6 bases and J by 0 bases, leaving 22 bases between them. This CDR3 reads CASTLSASGDHSGANVLTF. DNA of the CDR3: TGTGCCAGCACCCTCAGTGCCTCAGGGGACCACTCTGGGGCCAACGTCCTGACTTTC.

A single count supports this clonotype. A much larger clone is a single base away; this may be a read error. This chain connects TRBV3-1 to TRBJ1-2, with D tentatively TRBD1 (5 bases). Germline V gene sequence: CDR1 LGHDT, CDR2 YNNKEL (reference sequence). The CDR3 is made up of 12 amino acids. The CDR3 spells CASSEGDYGYAF. The CDR3 bases are TGTGCCAGCAGCGAAGGGGACTATGGCTACGCCTTC.

This clonotype has at least ten counts. The DNA of the CDR3 is TGTGCCAGCAGTCCAGGGAATTCACCCCTCCACTTT. This translates into CASSPGNSPLHF. The rearrangement uses TRBV28 and TRBJ1-6, with a weak D call TRBD1 (5 bases). This CDR3 region has 12 residues. Germline V gene lookup returns CDR1 MDHEN and CDR2 SYDVKM. V was cut by 5 bases and J by 7 bases, with 6 bases left in between.

Worth noting for this clonotype: A much larger clone sits a single nucleotide away, making a read error possible. The chain joins TRBV20-1 to TRBJ2-5; D possibly matches TRBD1 or TRBD2 (5 bases each). CDR3 length: 12 residues. Germline lookup yields CDR1 DFQATT and CDR2 SNEGSKA (reference sequence). As DNA, the CDR3 is TGCAGTGCCCTCGGGCCGAGGGGAACCCCGTACTTC. It is translated as CSALGPRGTPYF.

J is TRBJ1-4 and V is TRBV19, with TRBD1 as a possible D gene (5 bases). V lost 4 bases, J lost 0 bases, and 15 bases lay in between. The CDR3 has 17 amino acids. Germline-derived CDR1 and CDR2 are LNHDA and SQIVND (reference sequence). CDR3 sequence (DNA): TGTGCCAGTAGTACTGGGTGGGGCTATGCAACTAATGAAAAACTGTTTTTT. Translating it yields CASSTGWGYATNEKLFF.